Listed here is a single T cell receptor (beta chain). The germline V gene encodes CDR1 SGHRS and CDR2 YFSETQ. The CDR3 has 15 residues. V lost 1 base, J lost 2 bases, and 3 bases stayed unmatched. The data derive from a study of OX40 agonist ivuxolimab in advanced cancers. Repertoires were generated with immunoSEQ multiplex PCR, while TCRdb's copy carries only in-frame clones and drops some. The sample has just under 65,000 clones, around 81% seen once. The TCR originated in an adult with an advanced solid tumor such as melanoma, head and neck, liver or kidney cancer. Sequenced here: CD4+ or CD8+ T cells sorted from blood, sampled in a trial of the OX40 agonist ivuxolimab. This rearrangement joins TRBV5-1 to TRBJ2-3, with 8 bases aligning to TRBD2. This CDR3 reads CASSLPAGVTDTQYF. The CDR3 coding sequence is TGCGCCAGCAGCTTGCCAGCGGGGGTCACAGATACGCAGTATTTT.